The rows below give T cell receptor beta chains drawn from one sample of a study of blood T cell repertoires in COVID-19. Libraries were prepared by immunoSEQ multiplex PCR; TCRdb keeps only in-frame clonotypes and omits some of them. The table shows 200,000 to 250,000 clones, with 81% occurring only once. Sequenced material: PBMCs or T cells enriched from blood (not recorded which). The receptors come from a man aged 40-50 years who had recovered from COVID-19. Both conserved end residues are part of each CDR3. D genes are given only for firm matches. Clone size is given for some rows only: seen once, a few or many times, or a class if the clone is expanded.

j_gene	v_gene	abundance	d_gene	CDR3aa	CDR3nt
TRBJ2-3	TRBV5-1	-	-	CASSPGTFSTDTQYF	TGCGCCAGCAGCCCAGGGACTTTTAGCACAGATACGCAGTATTTT
TRBJ1-1	TRBV27	-	TRBD1	CASSHPQGGGNTEAFF	TGTGCCAGCAGCCACCCTCAAGGGGGCGGGAACACTGAAGCTTTCTTT
TRBJ1-4	TRBV6-1	-	-	CASSESENEKLFF	TGTGCCAGCAGTGAGTCAGAAAATGAAAAACTGTTTTTT
TRBJ2-1	TRBV11-2	once	-	CASSRSGGMWNEQFF	TGTGCCAGCAGCCGATCCGGCGGGATGTGGAATGAGCAGTTCTTC
TRBJ2-3	TRBV9	-	TRBD1	CASSSRTNRGTQYF	TGTGCCAGCAGCTCCCGAACGAACAGGGGGACGCAGTATTTT
TRBJ2-7	TRBV5-8	-	-	CASSLADITYEQYF	TGTGCCAGCAGCTTGGCCGACATCACCTACGAGCAGTACTTC
TRBJ2-5	TRBV12-5	-	-	CASAGGAKKETQYF	TGTGCTAGTGCTGGCGGGGCTAAGAAAGAGACCCAGTACTTC
TRBJ2-5	TRBV4-2	once	TRBD2	CASSPLSGLAGGQNQETQYF	TGTGCCAGCAGCCCTCTCTCTGGACTAGCGGGGGGGCAAAACCAAGAGACCCAGTACTTC
TRBJ1-5	TRBV7-9	-	-	CASSPEGWQPQHF	TGTGCCAGCAGCCCCGAGGGATGGCAGCCCCAGCATTTT
TRBJ2-7	TRBV5-1	-	-	CASSWGGGERPGEQYF	TGCGCCAGCAGCTGGGGCGGCGGGGAGAGGCCGGGGGAGCAGTACTTC
TRBJ1-2	TRBV5-6	once	-	CASSNPGGYTF	TGTGCCAGCAGCAATCCAGGTGGCTACACCTTC
TRBJ2-1	TRBV5-1	-	TRBD2	CASSPSSGRGNEQFF	TGCGCCAGCAGCCCCAGTAGCGGGAGAGGTAATGAGCAGTTCTTC
TRBJ1-6	TRBV27	-	-	CASSFDTGGIGSPLHF	TGTGCCAGCAGTTTCGATACCGGGGGAATTGGCTCACCCCTCCACTTT
TRBJ1-5	TRBV5-1	-	-	CASSLGGLGQPQHF	TGCGCCAGCAGCTTGGGAGGGCTGGGTCAGCCCCAGCATTTT
TRBJ1-1	TRBV15	-	TRBD1	CATSRAGTGNTEAFF	TGTGCCACCAGCAGAGCCGGGACAGGGAACACTGAAGCTTTCTTT
TRBJ2-1	TRBV9	-	TRBD2	CASSVGLAGVRIHNEQFF	TGTGCCAGCAGCGTGGGACTAGCGGGAGTAAGGATCCACAATGAGCAGTTCTTC
TRBJ1-1	TRBV6-5	-	-	CASSYVQEAFF	TGTGCCAGCAGTTACGTACAGGAAGCTTTCTTT
TRBJ1-2	TRBV28	-	-	CASSLNTGGYGYTF	TGTGCCAGCAGTTTAAATACAGGCGGCTATGGCTACACCTTC
TRBJ2-1	TRBV6-1	-	-	CASSEAGRGTLYNEQFF	TGTGCCAGCAGTGAAGCGGGGCGGGGAACCCTCTACAATGAGCAGTTCTTC
TRBJ2-1	TRBV24-1	-	TRBD2	CATSDVSGRAYNEQFF	TGTGCCACCAGTGATGTTAGCGGGAGGGCCTACAATGAGCAGTTCTTC
TRBJ2-7	TRBV11-1	-	-	CASSTGFLRAYEQYF	TGTGCCAGCAGCACAGGGTTTCTTCGGGCCTACGAGCAGTACTTC
TRBJ2-1	TRBV2	-	TRBD2	CASLKSGGSRFF	TGTGCCAGCTTGAAAAGCGGGGGCTCCCGGTTCTTC
TRBJ2-2	TRBV7-8	-	TRBD1	CASSKYGQGIAGELFF	TGTGCCAGCAGCAAATACGGACAGGGGATCGCCGGGGAGCTGTTTTTT
TRBJ2-7	TRBV9	-	TRBD2	CASSDGLAGESSYEQYF	TGTGCCAGCAGCGACGGACTAGCGGGGGAAAGCTCCTACGAGCAGTACTTC
TRBJ2-1	TRBV7-3	few	-	CASSSEGLGIESYNEQFF	TGTGCCAGCAGTTCGGAGGGCCTCGGTATTGAATCCTACAATGAGCAGTTCTTC
TRBJ2-1	TRBV9	many	TRBD2	CASSLGGSWAVEQFF	TGTGCCAGCAGCCTGGGAGGGAGCTGGGCGGTTGAGCAGTTCTTC
TRBJ2-3	TRBV7-2	-	TRBD2	CASSLAIRLAGGPVTDTQYF	TGTGCCAGCAGCTTAGCGATACGACTAGCGGGAGGGCCTGTCACAGATACGCAGTATTTT
TRBJ1-1	TRBV15	once	-	CATSRAPNTEAFF	TGTGCCACCAGCAGGGCTCCGAACACTGAAGCTTTCTTT
TRBJ2-6	TRBV5-1	-	-	CASSTYRSSGANVLTF	TGCGCCAGCAGCACGTACAGGAGCTCTGGGGCCAACGTCCTGACTTTC
TRBJ2-3	TRBV5-1	-	-	CASSLRDTTSTDTQYF	TGCGCCAGCAGCTTGCGGGACACCACCTCCACAGATACGCAGTATTTT
TRBJ1-1	TRBV12-3/TRBV12-4	-	-	CASRGQYGEAFF	TGTGCCAGCAGAGGACAGTACGGTGAAGCTTTCTTT
TRBJ2-4	TRBV5-1	-	TRBD2	CASSPGTSVSPVAKNIQYF	TGCGCCAGCAGCCCCGGGACTAGCGTGAGCCCCGTGGCCAAAAACATTCAGTACTTC
TRBJ1-2	TRBV4-1	-	-	CASSQEPPSTDYGYTF	TGCGCCAGCAGCCAAGAGCCTCCTTCAACAGACTATGGCTACACCTTC
TRBJ2-5	TRBV3-1/TRBV3-2	-	TRBD2	CASSQVGLAGKETQYF	TGTGCCAGCAGCCAAGTTGGTCTAGCGGGAAAGGAGACCCAGTACTTC
TRBJ1-1	TRBV6-2/TRBV6-3	-	-	CASSSIRYRGAFF	TGTGCCAGCAGTTCCATACGGTACCGGGGGGCTTTCTTT
TRBJ2-3	TRBV5-6	-	-	CASNDWTSSTDTQYF	TGTGCCAGCAACGACTGGACTTCTAGCACAGATACGCAGTATTTT
TRBJ1-5	TRBV6-5	few	TRBD1	CASTKRDRGDQPQHF	TGTGCCAGCACCAAAAGGGACAGGGGCGATCAGCCCCAGCATTTT
TRBJ2-2	TRBV15	-	TRBD2	CATSGFSGLDTGELFF	TGTGCCACCAGCGGCTTTAGCGGGTTGGACACCGGGGAGCTGTTTTTT
TRBJ2-7	TRBV10-3	-	-	CAIRPAGSSYEQYF	TGTGCCATCAGGCCGGCAGGGTCCTCCTACGAGCAGTACTTC
TRBJ1-1	TRBV12-5	-	-	CASGLFIRIHTEAFF	TGTGCTAGTGGTTTGTTTATCAGGATTCACACTGAAGCTTTCTTT
TRBJ1-1	TRBV6-5	few	-	CASSYGILNTEAFF	TGTGCCAGCAGTTACGGCATCCTTAACACTGAAGCTTTCTTT
TRBJ2-7	TRBV7-3	-	TRBD1	CASSLYGTGDEQYF	TGTGCCAGCAGCTTATACGGGACAGGGGACGAGCAGTACTTC
TRBJ1-2	TRBV4-1	-	-	CASSQNRPRGYGYTF	TGCGCCAGCAGCCAAAATCGCCCCAGGGGCTATGGCTACACCTTC
TRBJ2-1	TRBV27	-	TRBD2	CASSHPSGSPVNWNEQFF	TGTGCCAGCAGTCACCCTAGCGGGAGCCCGGTTAATTGGAATGAGCAGTTCTTC
TRBJ2-3	TRBV18	once	TRBD2	CASSPLAGSTDTQYF	TGTGCCAGCTCACCACTAGCGGGTAGCACAGATACGCAGTATTTT
TRBJ1-6	TRBV5-1	-	-	CASSSSTGTNSPLHF	TGCGCCAGCAGCTCGAGTACAGGGACGAATTCACCCCTCCACTTT
TRBJ2-7	TRBV7-9	-	TRBD2	CASSFRLAGVDDYEQYF	TGTGCCAGCAGCTTCAGACTAGCGGGGGTCGATGATTACGAGCAGTACTTC
TRBJ1-4	TRBV12-5	-	TRBD1	CASGLSGGVEKLFF	TGTGCTAGTGGTTTATCAGGGGGCGTAGAAAAACTGTTTTTT
TRBJ1-3	TRBV24-1	-	-	CATGGSSGNTIYF	TGTGCCACCGGCGGAAGCTCTGGAAACACCATATATTTT
TRBJ2-7	TRBV4-1	-	TRBD2	CASSQDRLAGQPYEQYF	TGCGCCAGCAGCCAAGATCGACTAGCGGGGCAACCTTACGAGCAGTACTTC
TRBJ1-1	TRBV19	-	-	CASTFGLEGSTEAFF	TGTGCCAGTACGTTCGGCCTCGAGGGTAGTACTGAAGCTTTCTTT